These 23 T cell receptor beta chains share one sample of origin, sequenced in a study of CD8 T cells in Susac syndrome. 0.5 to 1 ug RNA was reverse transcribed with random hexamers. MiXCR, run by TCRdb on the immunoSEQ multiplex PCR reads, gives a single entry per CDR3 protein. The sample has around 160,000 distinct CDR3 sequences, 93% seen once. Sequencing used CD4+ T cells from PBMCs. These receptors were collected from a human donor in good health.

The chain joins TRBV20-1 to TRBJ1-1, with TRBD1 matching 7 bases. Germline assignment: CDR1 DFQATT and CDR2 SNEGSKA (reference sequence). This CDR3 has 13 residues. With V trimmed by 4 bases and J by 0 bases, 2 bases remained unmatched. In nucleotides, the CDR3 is TGCAGTGCTATGGACAGGCTGAACACTGAAGCTTTCTTT. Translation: CSAMDRLNTEAFF.

The CDR3 nucleotides read TGTGCCAGCAGTCCCCGAGGGAGAGGCAATCAGCCCCAGCATTTT. Amino acids: CASSPRGRGNQPQHF. V is TRBV12-3 or TRBV12-4 and J is TRBJ1-5; no firm D call. V was trimmed by 5 bases and J by 2 bases, leaving 13 bases between them. CDR3 length equals 15 residues.

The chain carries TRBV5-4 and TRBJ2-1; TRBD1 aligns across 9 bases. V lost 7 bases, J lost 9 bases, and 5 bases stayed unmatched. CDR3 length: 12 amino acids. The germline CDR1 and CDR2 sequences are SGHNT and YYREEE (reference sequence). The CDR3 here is CASGTGLGEQFF. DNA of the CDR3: TGTGCCAGCGGGACAGGGTTAGGTGAGCAGTTCTTC.

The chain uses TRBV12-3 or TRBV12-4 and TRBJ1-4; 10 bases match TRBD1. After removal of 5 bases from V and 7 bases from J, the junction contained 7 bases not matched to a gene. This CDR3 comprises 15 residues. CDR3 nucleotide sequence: TGTGCCAGCAGTCCCACGACAGGGGGCCGTGAAAAACTGTTTTTT. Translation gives CASSPTTGGREKLFF.

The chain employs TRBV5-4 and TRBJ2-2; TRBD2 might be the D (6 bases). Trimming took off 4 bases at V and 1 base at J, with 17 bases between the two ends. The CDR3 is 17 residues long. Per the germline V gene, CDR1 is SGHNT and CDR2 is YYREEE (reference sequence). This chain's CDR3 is CASSRSLTGGNTGELFF. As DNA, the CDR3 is TGTGCCAGCAGCCGCTCCCTCACCGGGGGGAACACCGGGGAGCTGTTTTTT.

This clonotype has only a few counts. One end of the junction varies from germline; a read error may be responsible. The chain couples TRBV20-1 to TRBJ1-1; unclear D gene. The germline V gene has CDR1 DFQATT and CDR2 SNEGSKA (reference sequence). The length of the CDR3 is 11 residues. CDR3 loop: CSARDNTEVFF. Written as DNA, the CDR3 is TGCAGTGCTAGGGATAACACTGAAGTTTTCTTT.

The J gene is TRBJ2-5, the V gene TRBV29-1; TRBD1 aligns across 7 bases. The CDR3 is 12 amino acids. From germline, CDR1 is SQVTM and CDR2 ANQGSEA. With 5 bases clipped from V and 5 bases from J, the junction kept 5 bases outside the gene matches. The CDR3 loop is CSVRQGRETQYF. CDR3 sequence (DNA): TGCAGCGTTAGACAGGGTCGGGAGACCCAGTACTTC.

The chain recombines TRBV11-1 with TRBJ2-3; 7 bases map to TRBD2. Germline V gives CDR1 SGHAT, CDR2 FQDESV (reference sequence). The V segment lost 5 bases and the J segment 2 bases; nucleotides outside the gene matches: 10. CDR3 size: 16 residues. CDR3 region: CASSRLRGSNTDTQYF. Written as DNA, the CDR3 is TGTGCCAGCAGCCGCTTGCGGGGGTCCAACACAGATACGCAGTATTTT.

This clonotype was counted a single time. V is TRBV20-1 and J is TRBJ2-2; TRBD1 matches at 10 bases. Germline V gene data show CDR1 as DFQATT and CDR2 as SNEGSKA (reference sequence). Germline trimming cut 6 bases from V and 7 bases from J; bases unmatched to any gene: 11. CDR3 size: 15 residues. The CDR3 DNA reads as TGCAGTGCCCTCGACAGGGGGCGCCAGTTCGGGGAGCTGTTTTTT. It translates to CSALDRGRQFGELFF.

The CDR3 DNA reads TGCGCCAGCAGCCATGTGGGCGGAACCTACAATGAGCAGTTCTTC. Its protein product is CASSHVGGTYNEQFF. The rearrangement links TRBV4-1 to TRBJ2-1; D unresolved. CDR1 is MGHRA and CDR2 is YSYEKL in the germline V gene. The CDR3 spans 15 residues. The ends were cut back, 3 bases at V and 2 bases at J, with 11 bases in the middle.

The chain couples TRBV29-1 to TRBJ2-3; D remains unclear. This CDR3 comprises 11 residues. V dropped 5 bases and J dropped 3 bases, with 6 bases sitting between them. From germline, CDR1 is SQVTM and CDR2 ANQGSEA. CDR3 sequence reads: CSVRQTDTQYF. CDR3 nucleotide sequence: TGCAGCGTTCGGCAGACAGATACGCAGTATTTT.

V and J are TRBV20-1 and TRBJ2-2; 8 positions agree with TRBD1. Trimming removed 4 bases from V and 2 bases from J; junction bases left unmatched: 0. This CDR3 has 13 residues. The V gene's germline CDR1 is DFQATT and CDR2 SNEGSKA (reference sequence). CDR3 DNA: TGCAGTGCTACAGGGGGCAACACCGGGGAGCTGTTTTTT. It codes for CSATGGNTGELFF.

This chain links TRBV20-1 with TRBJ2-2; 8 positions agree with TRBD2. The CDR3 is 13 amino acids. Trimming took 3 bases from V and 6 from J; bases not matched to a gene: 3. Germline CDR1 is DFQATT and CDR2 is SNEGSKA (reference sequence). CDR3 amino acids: CSASRGLAGELFF. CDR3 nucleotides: TGCAGTGCTAGTAGGGGACTAGCCGGGGAGCTGTTTTTT.

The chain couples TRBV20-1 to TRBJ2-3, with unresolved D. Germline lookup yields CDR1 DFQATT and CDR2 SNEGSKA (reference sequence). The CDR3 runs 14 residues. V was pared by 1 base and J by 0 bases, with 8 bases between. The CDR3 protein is CSARVGHSTDTQYF. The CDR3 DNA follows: TGCAGTGCTAGAGTCGGGCACAGCACAGATACGCAGTATTTT.

CDR3 amino acids: CASSLRQGGKADTQYF. DNA for the CDR3: TGTGCCAGCAGTTTAAGACAGGGAGGCAAGGCAGATACGCAGTATTTT. J is TRBJ2-3 and V is TRBV6-5; the D gene is possibly TRBD1 (7 bases). Per the germline V gene, CDR1 is MNHEY and CDR2 is SVGAGI. V lost 4 bases, J lost 4 bases, and 18 bases lay in between. The CDR3 runs to 16 residues.

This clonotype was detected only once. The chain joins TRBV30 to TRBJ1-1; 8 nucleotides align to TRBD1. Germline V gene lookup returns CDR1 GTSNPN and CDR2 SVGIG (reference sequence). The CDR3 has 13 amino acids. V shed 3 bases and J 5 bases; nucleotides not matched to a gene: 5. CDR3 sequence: CAWRGQELTEAFF. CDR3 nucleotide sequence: TGTGCCTGGAGGGGACAGGAGTTAACTGAAGCTTTCTTT.

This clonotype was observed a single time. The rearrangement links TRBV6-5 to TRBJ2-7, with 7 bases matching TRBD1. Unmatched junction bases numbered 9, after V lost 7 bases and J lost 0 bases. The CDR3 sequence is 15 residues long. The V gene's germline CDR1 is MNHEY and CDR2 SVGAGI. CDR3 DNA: TGTGCCAGCATCCCGACAGGGCTGAGCTCCTACGAGCAGTACTTC. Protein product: CASIPTGLSSYEQYF.

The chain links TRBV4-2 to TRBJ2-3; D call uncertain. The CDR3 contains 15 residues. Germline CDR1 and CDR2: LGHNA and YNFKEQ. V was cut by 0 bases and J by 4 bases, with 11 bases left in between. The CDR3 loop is CASSQEPNIPDTQYF. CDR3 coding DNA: TGTGCCAGCAGCCAAGAACCTAACATCCCAGATACGCAGTATTTT.

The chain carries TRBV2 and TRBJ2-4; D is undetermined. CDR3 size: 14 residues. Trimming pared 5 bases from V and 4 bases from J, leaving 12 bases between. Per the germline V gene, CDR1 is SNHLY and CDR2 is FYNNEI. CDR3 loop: CASSPRADKNIQYF. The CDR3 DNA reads TGTGCCAGCAGTCCAAGGGCAGATAAAAACATTCAGTACTTC.

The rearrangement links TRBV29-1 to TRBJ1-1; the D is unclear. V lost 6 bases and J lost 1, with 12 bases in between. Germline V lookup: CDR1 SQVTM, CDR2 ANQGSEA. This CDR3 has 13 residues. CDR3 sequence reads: CSVRTDGNTEAFF. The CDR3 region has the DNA TGCAGCGTCCGTACTGACGGGAACACTGAAGCTTTCTTT.

CDR3 nucleotides: TGTGCCAGCTCACCATCCCAAGCTTTGTACTTC. Amino acid sequence: CASSPSQALYF. The V and J genes are TRBV18 and TRBJ2-5; D call uncertain. This CDR3 comprises 11 residues. CDR1 is KGHSH and CDR2 is LQKENI in the germline V gene. V gave up 2 bases and J gave up 13 bases, with 11 bases separating them.

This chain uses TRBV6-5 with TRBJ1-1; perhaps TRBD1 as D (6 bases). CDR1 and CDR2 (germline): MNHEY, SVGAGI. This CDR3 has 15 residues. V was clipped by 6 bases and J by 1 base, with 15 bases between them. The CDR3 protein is CASRTWGAQNTEAFF. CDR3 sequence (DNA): TGTGCCAGCAGAACCTGGGGGGCCCAGAACACTGAAGCTTTCTTT.

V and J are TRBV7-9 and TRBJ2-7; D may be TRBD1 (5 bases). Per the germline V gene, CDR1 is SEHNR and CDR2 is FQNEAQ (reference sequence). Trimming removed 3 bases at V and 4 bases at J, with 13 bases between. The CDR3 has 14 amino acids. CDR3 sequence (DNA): TGTGCCAGCAGCTTCTCTGGGGCCGATTACGAGCAGTACTTC. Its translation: CASSFSGADYEQYF.